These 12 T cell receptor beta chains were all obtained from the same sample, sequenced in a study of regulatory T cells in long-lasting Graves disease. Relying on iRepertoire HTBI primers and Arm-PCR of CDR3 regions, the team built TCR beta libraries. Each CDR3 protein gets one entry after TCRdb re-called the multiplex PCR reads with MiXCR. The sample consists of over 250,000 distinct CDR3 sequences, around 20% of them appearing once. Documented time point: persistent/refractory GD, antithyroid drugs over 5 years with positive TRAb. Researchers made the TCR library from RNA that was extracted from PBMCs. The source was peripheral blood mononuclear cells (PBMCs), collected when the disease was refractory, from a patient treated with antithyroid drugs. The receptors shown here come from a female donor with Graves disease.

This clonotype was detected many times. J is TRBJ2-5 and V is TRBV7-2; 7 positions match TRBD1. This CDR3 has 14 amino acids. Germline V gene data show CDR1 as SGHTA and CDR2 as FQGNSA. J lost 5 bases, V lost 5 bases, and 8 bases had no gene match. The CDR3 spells CASSQNTGVETQYF. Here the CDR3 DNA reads TGTGCCAGCAGCCAGAACACAGGGGTGGAGACCCAGTACTTC. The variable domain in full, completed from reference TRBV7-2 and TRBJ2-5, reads GAGVSQSPSNKVTEKGKDVELRCDPISGHTALYWYRQSLGQGLEFLIYFQGNSAPDKSGLPSDRFSAERTGGSVSTLTIQRTQQEDSAVYLCASSQNTGVETQYFGPGTRLLVL.

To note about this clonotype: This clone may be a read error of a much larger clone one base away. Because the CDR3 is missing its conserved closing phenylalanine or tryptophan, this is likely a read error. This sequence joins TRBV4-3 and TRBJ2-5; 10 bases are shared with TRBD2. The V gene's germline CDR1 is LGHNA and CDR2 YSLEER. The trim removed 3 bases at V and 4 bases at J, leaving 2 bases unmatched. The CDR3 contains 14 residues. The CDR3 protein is CASSQRLAGETQYV. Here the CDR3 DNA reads TGCGCCAGCAGCCAGAGACTAGCGGGAGAGACCCAGTACGTC.

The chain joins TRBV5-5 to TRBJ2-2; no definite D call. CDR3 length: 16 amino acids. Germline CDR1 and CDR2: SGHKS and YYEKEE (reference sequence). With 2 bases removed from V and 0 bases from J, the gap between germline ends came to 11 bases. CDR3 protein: CASSLNANANTGELFF. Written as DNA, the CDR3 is TGTGCCAGCAGCTTAAACGCGAACGCGAACACCGGGGAGCTGTTTTTT.

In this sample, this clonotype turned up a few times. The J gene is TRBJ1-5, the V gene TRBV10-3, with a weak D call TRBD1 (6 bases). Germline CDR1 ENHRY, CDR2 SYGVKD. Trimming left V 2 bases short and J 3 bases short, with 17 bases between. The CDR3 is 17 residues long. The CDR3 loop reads CAISETDRGGFNQPQHF. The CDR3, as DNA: TGTGCCATCAGTGAGACGGACAGAGGCGGATTCAATCAGCCCCAGCATTTT.

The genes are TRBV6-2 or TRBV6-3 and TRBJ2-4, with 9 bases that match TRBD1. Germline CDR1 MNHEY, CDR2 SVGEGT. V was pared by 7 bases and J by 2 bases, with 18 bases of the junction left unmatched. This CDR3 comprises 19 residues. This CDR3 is CASNEGQGTDHGSKNIQYF. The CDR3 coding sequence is TGTGCCAGCAATGAGGGACAGGGCACGGATCACGGTTCCAAAAACATTCAGTACTTC.

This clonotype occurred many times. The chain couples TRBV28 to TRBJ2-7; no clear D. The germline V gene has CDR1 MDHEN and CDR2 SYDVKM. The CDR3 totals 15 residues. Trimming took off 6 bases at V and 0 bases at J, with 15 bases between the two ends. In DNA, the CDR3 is TGTGCCAGCAGCCCCCCAGGAATCCCCTCCTACGAGCAGTACTTC. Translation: CASSPPGIPSYEQYF.

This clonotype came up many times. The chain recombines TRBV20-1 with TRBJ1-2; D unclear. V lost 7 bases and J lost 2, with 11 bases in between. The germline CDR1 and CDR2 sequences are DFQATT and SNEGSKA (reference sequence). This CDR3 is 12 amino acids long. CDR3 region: CSVNTVNYGYTF. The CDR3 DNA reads TGCAGTGTGAACACCGTCAACTATGGCTACACCTTC.

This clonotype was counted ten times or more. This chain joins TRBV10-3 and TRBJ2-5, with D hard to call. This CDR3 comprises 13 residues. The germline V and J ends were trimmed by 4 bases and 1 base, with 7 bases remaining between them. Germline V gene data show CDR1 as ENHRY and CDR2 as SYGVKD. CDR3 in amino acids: CAISVQLQETQYF. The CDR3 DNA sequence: TGTGCCATCAGTGTTCAGCTCCAAGAGACCCAGTACTTC.

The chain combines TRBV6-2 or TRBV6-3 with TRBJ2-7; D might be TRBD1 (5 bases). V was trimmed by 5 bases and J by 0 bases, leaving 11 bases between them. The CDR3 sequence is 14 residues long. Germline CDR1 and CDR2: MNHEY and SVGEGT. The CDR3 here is CASSDAGRSYEQYF. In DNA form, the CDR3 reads TGTGCCAGCAGTGATGCAGGGCGCTCCTACGAGCAGTACTTC.

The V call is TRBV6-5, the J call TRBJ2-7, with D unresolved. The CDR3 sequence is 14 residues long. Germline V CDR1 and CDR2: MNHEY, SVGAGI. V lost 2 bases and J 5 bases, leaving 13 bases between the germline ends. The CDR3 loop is CASSYGRPPDEQYF. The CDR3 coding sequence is TGTGCCAGCAGTTACGGCCGCCCTCCGGACGAGCAGTACTTC.

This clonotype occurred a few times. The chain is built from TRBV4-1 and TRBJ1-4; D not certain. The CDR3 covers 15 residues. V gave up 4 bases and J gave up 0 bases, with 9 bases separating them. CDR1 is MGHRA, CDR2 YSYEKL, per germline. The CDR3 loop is CASSLGDTTNEKLFF. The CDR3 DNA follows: TGCGCCAGCAGCCTCGGGGATACAACTAATGAAAAACTGTTTTTT.

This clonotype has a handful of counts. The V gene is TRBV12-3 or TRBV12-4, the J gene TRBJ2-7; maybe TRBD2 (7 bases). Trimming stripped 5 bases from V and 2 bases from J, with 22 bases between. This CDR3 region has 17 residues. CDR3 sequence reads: CASSAEPGGHRTYEQYF. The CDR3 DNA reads TGTGCCAGCAGTGCCGAGCCCGGGGGGCACCGGACCTACGAGCAGTACTTC.